These T cell receptor beta chains were read from a single sample in a study of a mutant IDH1 vaccine in newly diagnosed glioma. Data came from immunoSEQ multiplex PCR; TCRdb stores just in-frame clones and leaves some out. The data hold tens of thousands of clones, with roughly 78% observed a single time. Material: PBMCs, obtained from a glioma patient treated with radiotherapy, temozolomide or both. The receptors originated from a man in his forties with glioma. Some clones in this sample may be carry-over from other donors' samples. Both conserved end residues are part of each CDR3. The D gene is left open where the match is weak. Where a row states a size, it is once, few, many or the class of an expanded clone; other rows omit it.

CDR3 length: 14
clone size: -
V gene: TRBV15
J gene: TRBJ2-1
D gene: TRBD1
CDR3 DNA: TGTGCCACCAGCAGACGGACAGGGGAGAATGAGCAGTTCTTC
CDR3 protein: CATSRRTGENEQFF

CDR3 length: 14
clone size: -
V gene: TRBV4-1
J gene: TRBJ2-7
D gene: -
CDR3 DNA: TGCGCCAGCAGCCATGGGAGAAACTACTACGAGCAGTACTTC
CDR3 protein: CASSHGRNYYEQYF

CDR3 length: 14
clone size: -
V gene: TRBV30
J gene: TRBJ1-6
D gene: -
CDR3 DNA: TGTGCCTGGAGTGTTGGGCAGTCGGGATCACCCCTCCACTTT
CDR3 protein: CAWSVGQSGSPLHF

CDR3 length: 17
clone size: -
V gene: TRBV9
J gene: TRBJ1-3
D gene: TRBD1
CDR3 DNA: TGTGCCAGCAGCGTAGATCTCACAGGGGTGGCTGGAAACACCATATATTTT
CDR3 protein: CASSVDLTGVAGNTIYF

CDR3 length: 15
clone size: few
V gene: TRBV19
J gene: TRBJ1-1
D gene: TRBD1
CDR3 DNA: TGTGCCAGTAGTACCAGGGGGGGCGCAATCAGTGAAGCTTTCTTT
CDR3 protein: CASSTRGGAISEAFF

CDR3 length: 15
clone size: -
V gene: TRBV5-6
J gene: TRBJ1-5
D gene: -
CDR3 DNA: TGTGCCAGCAGCTTGGGCGGCCTTTACCTGCAGCCCCAGCATTTT
CDR3 protein: CASSLGGLYLQPQHF

CDR3 length: 14
clone size: -
V gene: TRBV4-1
J gene: TRBJ2-7
D gene: -
CDR3 DNA: TGCGCCAGCAGCCAAGAGATTGGGGCCTACGAGCAGTACTTC
CDR3 protein: CASSQEIGAYEQYF

CDR3 length: 17
clone size: -
V gene: TRBV4-1
J gene: TRBJ2-3
D gene: TRBD2
CDR3 DNA: TGCGCCAGCAGCCCCCGAGCGGGGGGGCCTCACACAGATACGCAGTATTTT
CDR3 protein: CASSPRAGGPHTDTQYF

CDR3 length: 15
clone size: -
V gene: TRBV25-1
J gene: TRBJ1-5
D gene: -
CDR3 DNA: TGTGCCAGCAGTGAATCGGGTGCGGGAAATCAGCCCCAGCATTTT
CDR3 protein: CASSESGAGNQPQHF

CDR3 length: 14
clone size: once
V gene: TRBV25-1
J gene: TRBJ1-6
D gene: -
CDR3 DNA: TGTGCCAGCAGTGATAACCCGGTGGAATCACCCCTCCACTTT
CDR3 protein: CASSDNPVESPLHF

CDR3 length: 15
clone size: -
V gene: TRBV18
J gene: TRBJ2-2
D gene: -
CDR3 DNA: TGTGCCAGCTCACCTCTGGGTTGGAACACCGGGGAGCTGTTTTTT
CDR3 protein: CASSPLGWNTGELFF

CDR3 length: 16
clone size: -
V gene: TRBV7-9
J gene: TRBJ1-1
D gene: TRBD1
CDR3 DNA: TGTGCCAGCAGCGGCGCCGGACAGGGGGCATCCTTTGAAGCTTTCTTT
CDR3 protein: CASSGAGQGASFEAFF

CDR3 length: 14
clone size: -
V gene: TRBV30
J gene: TRBJ1-2
D gene: -
CDR3 DNA: TGTGCCTGGTCAGGGGAGGGCTTTTTATATGGCTACACCTTC
CDR3 protein: CAWSGEGFLYGYTF

CDR3 length: 16
clone size: few
V gene: TRBV2
J gene: TRBJ1-5
D gene: -
CDR3 DNA: TGTGCCAGCAGTGAAATAGGTGGGTTCAGCAATCAGCCCCAGCATTTT
CDR3 protein: CASSEIGGFSNQPQHF

CDR3 length: 15
clone size: -
V gene: TRBV5-1
J gene: TRBJ1-1
D gene: TRBD1
CDR3 DNA: TGCGCCAGCAGCGGCCGGGACAGGGACGACTCTGAAGCTTTCTTT
CDR3 protein: CASSGRDRDDSEAFF

CDR3 length: 15
clone size: -
V gene: TRBV9
J gene: TRBJ1-2
D gene: -
CDR3 DNA: TGTGCCAGCAGCGTATGGGTTGGAGGAGGTGGAGGCTACACCTTC
CDR3 protein: CASSVWVGGGGGYTF

CDR3 length: 13
clone size: -
V gene: TRBV5-1
J gene: TRBJ1-1
D gene: -
CDR3 DNA: TGCGCCAGCAGCCCGGGCCTTAACACTGAAGCTTTCTTT
CDR3 protein: CASSPGLNTEAFF

CDR3 length: 13
clone size: -
V gene: TRBV10-3
J gene: TRBJ2-3
D gene: -
CDR3 DNA: TGTGCCACCCAGGGACTTGTGACGGATACGCAGTATTTT
CDR3 protein: CATQGLVTDTQYF

CDR3 length: 16
clone size: -
V gene: TRBV5-1
J gene: TRBJ2-5
D gene: -
CDR3 DNA: TGCGCCAGCAGCTACCTTTGGGGGGCCAACCAAGAGACCCAGTACTTC
CDR3 protein: CASSYLWGANQETQYF

CDR3 length: 14
clone size: -
V gene: TRBV11-2
J gene: TRBJ1-1
D gene: -
CDR3 DNA: TGTGCCAGCAGCTTAGCCGGGGCGGACACTGAAGCTTTCTTT
CDR3 protein: CASSLAGADTEAFF

CDR3 length: 17
clone size: few
V gene: TRBV19
J gene: TRBJ1-5
D gene: -
CDR3 DNA: TGTGCCAGCAGGAATGTTGGGCTTGGGGGGTCCAATCAGCCCCAGCATTTT
CDR3 protein: CASRNVGLGGSNQPQHF

CDR3 length: 17
clone size: -
V gene: TRBV7-7
J gene: TRBJ2-1
D gene: -
CDR3 DNA: TGTGCCAGCAGCTTAAAGATCTCCAGGGGACGAGACAATGAGCAGTTCTTC
CDR3 protein: CASSLKISRGRDNEQFF